This paragraph covers one T cell receptor (beta chain) sequence. Antigen specificity is unknown. V was pared by 4 bases and J by 6 bases, with 17 bases of the junction left unmatched. Germline CDR1 is SGHNT and CDR2 is YYREEE (reference sequence). This CDR3 region has 17 residues. The PCR contained 60 Vbeta and 13 Jbeta primers. Generated by immunoSEQ multiplex PCR, the TCRdb table keeps only in-frame clones and is missing some. The sample holds a few hundred thousand clones, 75% to 85% seen once. This sample is part of a study of cytomegalovirus exposure and HLA in healthy donors. Study-level points and caveats: It is likely that the observed cluster of highly shared sequence variants was a sequencing artifact.

The V gene is TRBV5-4, the J gene TRBJ2-7; 9 nucleotides match TRBD1. The sequencing sample was made of PBMCs. This receptor was identified in a girl aged 5 to 17 in good health and CMV-seronegative. The CDR3 loop is CASSPGTGIGNIGEQYF. CDR3 coding DNA: TGTGCCAGCAGCCCCGGGACAGGGATTGGGAACATTGGCGAGCAGTACTTC.